These 5 T cell receptor beta chains originate from one sample sequenced in a study of blood T cell repertoires in COVID-19. The protocol was immunoSEQ multiplex PCR, while the TCRdb copy is restricted to in-frame clones and leaves out a portion. In the table there are 200,000 to 250,000 clones, more than 75% of which are singletons. Sequenced: PBMCs or T cells enriched from blood (not recorded which). The receptor set was obtained from a young man with acute COVID-19.

The gene calls are TRBV2 and TRBJ1-2; the D gene is possibly TRBD1 (6 bases). Trimming cost V 6 bases and J 1 base, with 9 bases left between them. The CDR3 spans 13 residues. Germline CDR1 SNHLY, CDR2 FYNNEI. The CDR3 bases are TGTGCCAGCAGCTACAGGGATAACTATGGCTACACCTTC. This gives the protein CASSYRDNYGYTF. Full variable domain (remainder filled in from reference TRBV2 and TRBJ1-2): EPEVTQTPSHQVTQMGQEVILRCVPISNHLYFYWYRQILGQKVEFLVSFYNNEISEKSEIFDDQFSVERPDGSNFTLKIRSTKLEDSAMYFCASSYRDNYGYTFGSGTRLTVV.

V gene TRBV7-9 combines with J gene TRBJ2-1, with 9 bases that match TRBD2. J was trimmed by 14 bases and V by 4 bases; bases with no gene match: 15. The CDR3 length is 15 residues. Germline CDR1 is SEHNR and CDR2 is FQNEAQ (reference sequence). The CDR3 here is CASSWGGAGGPREFF. CDR3 DNA: TGTGCCAGCAGCTGGGGTGGAGCGGGGGGCCCAAGGGAGTTCTTC.

The genes are TRBV4-1 and TRBJ1-2; the match to TRBD1 covers 10 bases. The CDR3 sequence is 14 residues long. Germline V gene lookup returns CDR1 MGHRA and CDR2 YSYEKL. Unmatched junction bases numbered 2, after V lost 0 bases and J lost 7 bases. The CDR3: CASSQETGGGGYTF. CDR3 sequence (DNA): TGCGCCAGCAGCCAAGAGACAGGGGGCGGTGGCTACACCTTC.

The CDR3 region is CASSPFGTGGTDTQYF. The CDR3 nucleotides read TGCGCCAGCAGCCCATTCGGGACAGGGGGAACAGATACGCAGTATTTT. V is TRBV5-1 and J is TRBJ2-3; 11 bases map to TRBD1. Germline loops: CDR1 SGHRS, CDR2 YFSETQ. CDR3 length: 16 residues. V trimming: 4 bases; J trimming: 3 bases; junction bases outside the gene matches: 7.

This clone was seen a few times. This chain links TRBV28 with TRBJ1-5, with D unclear. The CDR3 consists of 14 residues. Germline CDR1 reads MDHEN; CDR2 reads SYDVKM. V lost 3 bases and J lost 8, with 14 bases in between. This CDR3 reads CASSFYLVAEPQHF. CDR3 DNA sequence: TGTGCCAGCAGTTTCTATTTAGTTGCGGAGCCCCAGCATTTT.